One T cell receptor (beta chain) is described in this entry. Germline V gene lookup returns CDR1 SGHTS and CDR2 YDEGEE. CDR3 size: 16 residues. V lost 1 base to trimming and J lost 0 bases, with 8 bases between them. The sample is drawn from a study of blood T cell repertoires in COVID-19. Study-wide context: The United States, Italy and Spain supplied acute and convalescent COVID-19 samples. PBMCs, B-cell-depleted T cells, or T cells were the source of the cDNA or gDNA that made up the material.

Original handling: Estimation of nucleated cell counts was performed using reference gene primer amplification. Some clones are missing from TCRdb's copy, which holds only in-frame ones; the method was immunoSEQ multiplex PCR. Clone size and V and J calls were adopted from that table, with D and trimming inferred from the DNA. The data show about 55,000 clones, around 80% seen once. The sequencing input was peripheral blood. The V gene is TRBV5-8, the J gene TRBJ1-6; D uncertain. The sequence derives from a human donor in a cohort sampled during active or convalescent COVID-19. CDR3 DNA sequence: TGTGCCAGCAGCTTGCGCTCTAGCTCCTATAATTCACCCCTCCACTTT. It translates to CASSLRSSSYNSPLHF.